This T cell receptor (beta chain) derives from a study of CD8 T cells in Susac syndrome. The recently defined diagnostic criteria for definite or probable disease were met by the Susac syndrome patients. Reverse transcription of about 0.5 to 1 ug RNA used random hexamers. An immunoSEQ multiplex PCR amplified TCR beta CDR3 over 54 Vbeta and 13 Jbeta. Using its own MiXCR run on the immunoSEQ multiplex PCR reads, TCRdb lists one record per CDR3 protein. The table shows approximately 210,000 distinct CDR3 sequences, with approximately 94% occurring only once. The CDR3 loop spans 14 amino acids. The germline CDR1 and CDR2 sequences are SGHRS and YFSETQ. Comments on this clonotype: Mismatch with germline at one junction end may stem from a read error.

The sample consisted of CD4+ T cells from PBMCs. The chain recombines TRBV5-1 with TRBJ1-2; 7 nucleotides align to TRBD1. The TCR comes from a human donor with Susac syndrome. The CDR3 coding sequence is TGTGCCAGCAGTTTGGGAGGGGGCGACTATGGCTACACCTTC. Amino acids: CASSLGGGDYGYTF.